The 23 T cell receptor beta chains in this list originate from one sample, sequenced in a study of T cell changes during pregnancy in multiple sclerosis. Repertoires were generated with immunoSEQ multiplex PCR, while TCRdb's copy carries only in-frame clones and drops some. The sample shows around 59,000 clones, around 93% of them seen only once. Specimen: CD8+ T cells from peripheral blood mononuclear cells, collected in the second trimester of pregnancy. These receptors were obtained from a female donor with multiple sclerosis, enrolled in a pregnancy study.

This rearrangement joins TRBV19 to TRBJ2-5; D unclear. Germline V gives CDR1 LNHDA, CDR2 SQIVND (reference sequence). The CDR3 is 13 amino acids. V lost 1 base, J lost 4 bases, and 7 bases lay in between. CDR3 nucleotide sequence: TGTGCCAGTAGTATAGCAGGTGGAGAGACCCAGTACTTC. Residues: CASSIAGGETQYF. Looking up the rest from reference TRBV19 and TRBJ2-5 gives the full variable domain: DGGITQSPKYLFRKEGQNVTLSCEQNLNHDAMYWYRQDPGQGLRLIYYSQIVNDFQKGDIAEGYSVSREKKESFPLTVTSAQKNPTAFYLCASSIAGGETQYFGPGTRLLVL.

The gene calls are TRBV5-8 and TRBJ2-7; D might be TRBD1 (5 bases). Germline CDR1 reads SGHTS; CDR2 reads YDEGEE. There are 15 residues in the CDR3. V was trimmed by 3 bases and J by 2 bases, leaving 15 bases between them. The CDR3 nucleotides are TGTGCCAGCAGCTCCGGCGCAGGGAAGGCCTACGAGCAGTACTTC. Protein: CASSSGAGKAYEQYF.

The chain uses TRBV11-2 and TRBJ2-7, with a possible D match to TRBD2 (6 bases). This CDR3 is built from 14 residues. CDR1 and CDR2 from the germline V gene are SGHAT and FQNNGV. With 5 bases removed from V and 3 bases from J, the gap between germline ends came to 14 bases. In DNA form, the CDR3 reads TGTGCCAGCAGCCCTCTACGGGAGAACTACGAGCAGTACTTC. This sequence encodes CASSPLRENYEQYF.

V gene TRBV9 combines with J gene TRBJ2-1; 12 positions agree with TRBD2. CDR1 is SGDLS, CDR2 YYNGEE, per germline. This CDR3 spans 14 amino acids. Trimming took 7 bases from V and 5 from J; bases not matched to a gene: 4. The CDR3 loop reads CASGLAGTNNEQFF. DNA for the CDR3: TGTGCCAGCGGACTAGCGGGAACAAACAATGAGCAGTTCTTC.

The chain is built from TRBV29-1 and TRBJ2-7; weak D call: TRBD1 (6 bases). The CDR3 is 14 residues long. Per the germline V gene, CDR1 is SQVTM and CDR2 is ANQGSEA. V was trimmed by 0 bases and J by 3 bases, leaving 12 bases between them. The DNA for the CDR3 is TGCAGCGTTGAAGATGTTCAGGGGCGCTACGAGCAGTACTTC. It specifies CSVEDVQGRYEQYF.

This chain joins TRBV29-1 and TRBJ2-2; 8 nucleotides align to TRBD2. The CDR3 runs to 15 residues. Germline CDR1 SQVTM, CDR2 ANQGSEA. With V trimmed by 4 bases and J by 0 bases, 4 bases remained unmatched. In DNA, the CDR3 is TGCAGCGTTGTAGTAGCGGGAACGAACACCGGGGAGCTGTTTTTT. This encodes CSVVVAGTNTGELFF.

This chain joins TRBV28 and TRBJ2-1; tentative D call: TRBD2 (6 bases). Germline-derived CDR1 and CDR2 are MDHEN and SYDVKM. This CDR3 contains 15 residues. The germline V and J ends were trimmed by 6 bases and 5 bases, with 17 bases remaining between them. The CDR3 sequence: CASSPREKSHNEQFF. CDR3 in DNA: TGTGCCAGCAGCCCGCGGGAAAAATCCCACAATGAGCAGTTCTTC.

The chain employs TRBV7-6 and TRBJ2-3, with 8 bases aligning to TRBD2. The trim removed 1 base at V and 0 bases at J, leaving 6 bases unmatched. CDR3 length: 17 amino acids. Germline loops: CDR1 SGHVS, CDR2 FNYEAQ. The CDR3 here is CASSLGPSGRSTDTQYF. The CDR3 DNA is TGTGCCAGCAGCTTAGGACCGAGCGGGAGAAGCACAGATACGCAGTATTTT.

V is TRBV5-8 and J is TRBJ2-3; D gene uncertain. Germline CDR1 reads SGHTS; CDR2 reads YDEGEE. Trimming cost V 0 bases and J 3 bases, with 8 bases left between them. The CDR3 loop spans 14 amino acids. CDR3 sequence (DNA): TGTGCCAGCAGCTTGGTGAAGCTAACAGATACGCAGTATTTT. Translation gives CASSLVKLTDTQYF.

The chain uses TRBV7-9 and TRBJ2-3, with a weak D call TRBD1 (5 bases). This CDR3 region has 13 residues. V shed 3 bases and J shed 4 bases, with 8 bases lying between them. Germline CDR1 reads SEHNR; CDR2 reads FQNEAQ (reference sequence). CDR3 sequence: CASSFDSSDTQYF. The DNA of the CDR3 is TGTGCCAGCAGCTTTGACAGTTCAGATACGCAGTATTTT.

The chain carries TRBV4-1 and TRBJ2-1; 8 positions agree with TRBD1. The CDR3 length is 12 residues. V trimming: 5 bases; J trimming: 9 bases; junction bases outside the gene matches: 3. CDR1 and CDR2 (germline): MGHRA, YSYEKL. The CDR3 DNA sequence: TGCGCCAGCAGCTTACAGGGGGGTGAGCAGTTCTTC. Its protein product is CASSLQGGEQFF.

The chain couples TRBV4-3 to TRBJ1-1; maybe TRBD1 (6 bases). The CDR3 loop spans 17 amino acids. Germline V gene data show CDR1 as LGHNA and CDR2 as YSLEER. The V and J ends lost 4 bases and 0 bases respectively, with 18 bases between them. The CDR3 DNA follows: TGCGCCAGCAGCCTACGAGGAACAGGGCCTATGAACACTGAAGCTTTCTTT. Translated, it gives CASSLRGTGPMNTEAFF.

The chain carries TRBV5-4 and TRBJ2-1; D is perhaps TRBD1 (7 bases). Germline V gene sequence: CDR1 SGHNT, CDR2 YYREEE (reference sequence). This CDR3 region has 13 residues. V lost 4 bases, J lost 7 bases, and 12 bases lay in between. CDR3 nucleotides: TGTGCCAGCAGCCTACCAGGGGGGAATGAGCAGTTCTTC. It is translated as CASSLPGGNEQFF.

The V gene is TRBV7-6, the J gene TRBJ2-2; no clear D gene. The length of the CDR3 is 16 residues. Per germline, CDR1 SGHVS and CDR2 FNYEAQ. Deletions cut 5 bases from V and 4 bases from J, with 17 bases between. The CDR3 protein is CASSPGPKGGTGELFF. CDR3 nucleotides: TGTGCCAGCAGCCCGGGTCCCAAAGGTGGCACCGGGGAGCTGTTTTTT.

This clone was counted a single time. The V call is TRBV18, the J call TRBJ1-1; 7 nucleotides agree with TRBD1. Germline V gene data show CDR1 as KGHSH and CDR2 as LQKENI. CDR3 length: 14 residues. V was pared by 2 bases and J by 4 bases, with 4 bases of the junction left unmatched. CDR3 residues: CASSPSGGGTEAFF. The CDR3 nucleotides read TGTGCCAGCTCACCATCAGGGGGAGGCACTGAAGCTTTCTTT.

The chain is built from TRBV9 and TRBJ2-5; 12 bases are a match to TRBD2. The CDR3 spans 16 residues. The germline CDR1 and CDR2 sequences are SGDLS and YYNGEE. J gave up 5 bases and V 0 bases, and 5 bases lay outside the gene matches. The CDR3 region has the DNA TGTGCCAGCAGCGTAGCACTAGCGGGGGGAGCGGAGACCCAGTACTTC. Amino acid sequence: CASSVALAGGAETQYF.

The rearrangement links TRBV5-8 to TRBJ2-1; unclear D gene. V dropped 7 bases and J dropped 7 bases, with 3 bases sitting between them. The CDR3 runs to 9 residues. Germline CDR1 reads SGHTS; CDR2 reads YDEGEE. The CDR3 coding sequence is TGTGCCAGCTCGAATGAGCAGTTCTTC. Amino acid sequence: CASSNEQFF.

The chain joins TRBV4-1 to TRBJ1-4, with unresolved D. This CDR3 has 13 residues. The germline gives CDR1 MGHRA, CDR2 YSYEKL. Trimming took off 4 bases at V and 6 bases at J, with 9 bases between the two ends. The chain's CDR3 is CASSLGVYEKLFF. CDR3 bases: TGCGCCAGCAGCCTAGGAGTTTATGAAAAACTGTTTTTT.

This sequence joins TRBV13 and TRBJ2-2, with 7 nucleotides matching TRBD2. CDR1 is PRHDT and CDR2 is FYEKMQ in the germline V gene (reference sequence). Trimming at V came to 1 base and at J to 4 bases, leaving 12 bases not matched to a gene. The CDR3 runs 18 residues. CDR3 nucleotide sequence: TGTGCCAGCAGCTTAGTGGAGGGGCCTGCGGGGGTCACCGGGGAGCTGTTTTTT. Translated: CASSLVEGPAGVTGELFF. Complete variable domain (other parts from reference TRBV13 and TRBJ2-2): AAGVIQSPRHLIKEKRETATLKCYPIPRHDTVYWYQQGPGQDPQFLISFYEKMQSDKGSIPDRFSAQQFSDYHSELNMSSLELGDSALYFCASSLVEGPAGVTGELFFGEGSRLTVL.

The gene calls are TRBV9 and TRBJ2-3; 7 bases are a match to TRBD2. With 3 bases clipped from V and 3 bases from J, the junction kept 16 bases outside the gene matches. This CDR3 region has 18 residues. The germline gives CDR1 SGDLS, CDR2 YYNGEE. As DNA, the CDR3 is TGTGCCAGCAGCGGATCCAGAAGGTCTGGACTAGTGACAGATACGCAGTATTTT. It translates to CASSGSRRSGLVTDTQYF.

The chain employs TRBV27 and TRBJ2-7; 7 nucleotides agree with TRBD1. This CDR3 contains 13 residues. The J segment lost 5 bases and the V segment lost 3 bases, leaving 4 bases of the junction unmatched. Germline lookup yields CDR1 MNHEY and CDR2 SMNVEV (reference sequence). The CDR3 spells CASSLTGRHEQYF. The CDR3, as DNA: TGTGCCAGCAGTTTGACAGGGCGCCACGAGCAGTACTTC.

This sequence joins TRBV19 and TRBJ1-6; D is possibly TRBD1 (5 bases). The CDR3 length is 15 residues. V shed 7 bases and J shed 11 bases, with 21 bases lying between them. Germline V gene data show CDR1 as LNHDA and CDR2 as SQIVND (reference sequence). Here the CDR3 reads CASTSGGGSGAPLHF. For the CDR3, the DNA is TGTGCCAGTACCTCTGGGGGGGGGTCAGGCGCACCCCTCCACTTT.

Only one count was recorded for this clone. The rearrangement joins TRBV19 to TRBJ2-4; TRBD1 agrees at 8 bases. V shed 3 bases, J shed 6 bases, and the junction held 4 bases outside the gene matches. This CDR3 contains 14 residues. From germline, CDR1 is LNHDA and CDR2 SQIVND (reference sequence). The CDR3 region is CASSMDRVGNIQYF. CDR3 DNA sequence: TGTGCCAGTAGTATGGACAGGGTAGGAAACATTCAGTACTTC.